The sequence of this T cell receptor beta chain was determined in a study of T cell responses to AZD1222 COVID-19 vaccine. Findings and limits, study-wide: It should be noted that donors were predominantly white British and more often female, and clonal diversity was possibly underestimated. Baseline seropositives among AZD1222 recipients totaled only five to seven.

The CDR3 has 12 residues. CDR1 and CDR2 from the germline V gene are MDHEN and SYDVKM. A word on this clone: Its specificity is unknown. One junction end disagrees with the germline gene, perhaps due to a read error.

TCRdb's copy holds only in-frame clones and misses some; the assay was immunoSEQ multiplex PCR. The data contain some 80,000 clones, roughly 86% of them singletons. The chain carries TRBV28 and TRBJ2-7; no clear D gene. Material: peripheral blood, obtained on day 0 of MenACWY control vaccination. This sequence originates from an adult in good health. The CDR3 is CASSLDRAADVF. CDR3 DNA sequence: TGTGCCAGCAGTTTGGATAGGGCTGCCGATGTCTTC.